In this sample, the clone carrying this T cell receptor (beta chain) turned up a few times. Its specificity is unknown. This specimen comes from a study of T cells after yellow fever vaccination. Template-switching 5'RACE yielded the TCR cDNA; a universal primer site and UMIs were added in the process. MiXCR, applied by TCRdb to the 5' RACE reads, yields one record per CDR3 protein. The sample includes just under 600,000 distinct CDR3 sequences, approximately 15% of them seen just once. Findings of the study overall: The study re-detected most primary-vaccination clones after the booster (about 96% CD4, approximately 87% CD8).

The CDR3 loop spans 14 amino acids. Germline loops: CDR1 SGHKS, CDR2 YYEKEE (reference sequence). The V and J ends lost 2 bases and 4 bases respectively, with 9 bases between them. The gene calls are TRBV5-5 and TRBJ1-4; tentatively, D is TRBD1 (5 bases). The sequence was obtained from a man younger than 45 who received the YFV17D yellow fever vaccine. The input for sequencing was PBMCs, taken on the day of the yellow fever booster vaccination. The CDR3 loop reads CASSFPGLNEKLFF. For the CDR3, the DNA is TGTGCCAGCAGCTTTCCAGGGCTTAATGAAAAACTGTTTTTT.